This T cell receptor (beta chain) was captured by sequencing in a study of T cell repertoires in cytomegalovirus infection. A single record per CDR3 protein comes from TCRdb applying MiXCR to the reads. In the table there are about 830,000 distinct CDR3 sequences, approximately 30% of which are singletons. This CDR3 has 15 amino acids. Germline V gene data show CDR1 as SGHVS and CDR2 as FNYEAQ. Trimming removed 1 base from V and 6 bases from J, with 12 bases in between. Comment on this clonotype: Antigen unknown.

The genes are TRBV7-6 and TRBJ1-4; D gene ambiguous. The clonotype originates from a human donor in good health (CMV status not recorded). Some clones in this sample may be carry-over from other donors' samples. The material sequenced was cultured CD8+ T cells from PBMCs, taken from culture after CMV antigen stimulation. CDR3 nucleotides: TGTGCCAGCAGCTTAGTTCGGGGAAGTGATGAAAAACTGTTTTTT. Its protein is CASSLVRGSDEKLFF.